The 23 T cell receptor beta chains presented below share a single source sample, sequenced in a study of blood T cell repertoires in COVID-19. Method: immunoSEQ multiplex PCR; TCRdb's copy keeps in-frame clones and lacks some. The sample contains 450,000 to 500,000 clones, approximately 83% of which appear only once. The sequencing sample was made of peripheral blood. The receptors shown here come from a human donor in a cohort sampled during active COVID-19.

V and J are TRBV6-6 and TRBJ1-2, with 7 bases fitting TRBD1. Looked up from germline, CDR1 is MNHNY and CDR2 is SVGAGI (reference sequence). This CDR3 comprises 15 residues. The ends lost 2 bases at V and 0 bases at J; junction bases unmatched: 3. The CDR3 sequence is CASSYNQGANYGYTF. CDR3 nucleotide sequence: TGTGCCAGCAGTTACAACCAGGGGGCTAACTATGGCTACACCTTC.

CDR3 residues: CAWSPGGPGSYEQYF. The CDR3 coding sequence is TGTGCCTGGAGTCCAGGGGGTCCGGGCTCCTACGAGCAGTACTTC. V and J are TRBV30 and TRBJ2-7; 7 nucleotides align to TRBD1. Germline V gene lookup returns CDR1 GTSNPN and CDR2 SVGIG (reference sequence). With V trimmed by 2 bases and J by 0 bases, 7 bases remained unmatched. CDR3 length equals 15 residues.

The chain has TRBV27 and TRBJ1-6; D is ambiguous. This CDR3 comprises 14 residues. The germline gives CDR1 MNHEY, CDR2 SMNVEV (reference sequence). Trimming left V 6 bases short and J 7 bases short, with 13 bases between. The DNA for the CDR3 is TGTGCCAGCAGACAATGGACTGGGAATTCACCCCTCCACTTT. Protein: CASRQWTGNSPLHF.

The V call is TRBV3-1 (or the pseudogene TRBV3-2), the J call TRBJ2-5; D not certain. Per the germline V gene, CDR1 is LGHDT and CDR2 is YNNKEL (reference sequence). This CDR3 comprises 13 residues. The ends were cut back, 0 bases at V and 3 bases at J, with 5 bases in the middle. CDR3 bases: TGTGCCAGCAGCCAAGAGAGGAAAGAGACCCAGTACTTC. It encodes CASSQERKETQYF.

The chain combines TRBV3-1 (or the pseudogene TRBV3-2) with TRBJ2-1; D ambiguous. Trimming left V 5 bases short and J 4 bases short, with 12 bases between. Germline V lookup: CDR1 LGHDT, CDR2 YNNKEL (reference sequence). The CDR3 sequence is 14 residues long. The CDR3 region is CASSSLPVYNEQFF. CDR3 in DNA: TGTGCCAGCAGCTCTCTCCCTGTGTACAATGAGCAGTTCTTC.

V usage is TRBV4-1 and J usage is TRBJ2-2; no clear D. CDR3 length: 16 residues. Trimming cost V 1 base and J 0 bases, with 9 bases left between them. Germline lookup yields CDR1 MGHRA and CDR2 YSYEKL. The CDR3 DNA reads TGCGCCAGCAGCCAAGTACTGGGCTCGAACACCGGGGAGCTGTTTTTT. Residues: CASSQVLGSNTGELFF.

The CDR3 nucleotides are TGTGCCAGCAGTCCAGGTGGGACAGAGACGCAAGAGACCCAGTACTTC. This gives the protein CASSPGGTETQETQYF. The rearrangement links TRBV28 to TRBJ2-5; the match to TRBD1 covers 7 bases. After removal of 5 bases from V and 2 bases from J, the junction contained 11 bases not matched to a gene. Germline V gene data show CDR1 as MDHEN and CDR2 as SYDVKM. This CDR3 has 16 amino acids.

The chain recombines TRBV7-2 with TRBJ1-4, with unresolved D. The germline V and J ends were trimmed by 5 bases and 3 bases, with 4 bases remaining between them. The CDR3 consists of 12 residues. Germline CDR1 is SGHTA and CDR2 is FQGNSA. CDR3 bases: TGTGCCAGCAGCCGAGCTAATGAAAAACTGTTTTTT. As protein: CASSRANEKLFF.

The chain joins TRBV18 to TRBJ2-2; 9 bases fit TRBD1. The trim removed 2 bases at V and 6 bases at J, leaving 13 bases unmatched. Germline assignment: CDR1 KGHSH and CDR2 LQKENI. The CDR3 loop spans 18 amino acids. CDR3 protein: CASSPTSPGQGIPGELFF. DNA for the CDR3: TGTGCCAGCTCACCAACTTCTCCGGGACAGGGTATCCCCGGGGAGCTGTTTTTT.

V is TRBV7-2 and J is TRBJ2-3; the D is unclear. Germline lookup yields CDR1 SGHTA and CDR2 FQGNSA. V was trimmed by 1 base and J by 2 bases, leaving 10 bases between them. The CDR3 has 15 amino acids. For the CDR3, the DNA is TGTGCCAGCAGCTTAGGAGGAGCTTTCACAGATACGCAGTATTTT. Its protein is CASSLGGAFTDTQYF.

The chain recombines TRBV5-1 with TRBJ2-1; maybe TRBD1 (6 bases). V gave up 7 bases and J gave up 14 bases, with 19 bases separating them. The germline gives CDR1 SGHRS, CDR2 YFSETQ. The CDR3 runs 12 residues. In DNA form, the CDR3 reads TGCGCCAGCTCTAGTGGGGGCTGGAAGAAGTTCTTC. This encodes CASSSGGWKKFF.

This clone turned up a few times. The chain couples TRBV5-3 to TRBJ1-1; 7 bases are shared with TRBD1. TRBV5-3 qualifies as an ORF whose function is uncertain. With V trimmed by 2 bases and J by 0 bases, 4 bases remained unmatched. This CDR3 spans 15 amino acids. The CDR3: CARSFGDSMNTEAFF. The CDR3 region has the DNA TGTGCCAGAAGCTTCGGGGACAGCATGAACACTGAAGCTTTCTTT.

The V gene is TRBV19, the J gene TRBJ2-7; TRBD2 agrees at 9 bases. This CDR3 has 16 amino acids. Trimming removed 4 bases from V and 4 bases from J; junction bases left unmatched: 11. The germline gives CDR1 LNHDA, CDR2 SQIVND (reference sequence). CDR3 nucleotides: TGTGCCAGTAGTAACCGTGGTAGCGGGAGATTTTACGAGCAGTACTTC. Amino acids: CASSNRGSGRFYEQYF.

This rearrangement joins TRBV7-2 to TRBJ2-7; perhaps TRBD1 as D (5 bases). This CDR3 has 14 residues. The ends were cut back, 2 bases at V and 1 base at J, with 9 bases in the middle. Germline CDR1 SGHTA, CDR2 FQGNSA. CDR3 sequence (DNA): TGTGCCAGCAGCTTACGAGACAGTTCCTACGAGCAGTACTTC. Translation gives CASSLRDSSYEQYF. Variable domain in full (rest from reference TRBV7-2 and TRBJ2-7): GAGVSQSPSNKVTEKGKDVELRCDPISGHTALYWYRQSLGQGLEFLIYFQGNSAPDKSGLPSDRFSAERTGGSVSTLTIQRTQQEDSAVYLCASSLRDSSYEQYFGPGTRLTVT.

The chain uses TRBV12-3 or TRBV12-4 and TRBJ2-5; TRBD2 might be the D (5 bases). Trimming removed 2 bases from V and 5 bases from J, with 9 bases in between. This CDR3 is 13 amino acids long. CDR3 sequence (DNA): TGTGCCAGCAGTTTAACTCGAGGGGAGACCCAGTACTTC. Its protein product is CASSLTRGETQYF.

CDR3 sequence reads: CASSTDRDNEQFF. DNA of the CDR3: TGTGCCAGCAGTACCGACAGGGACAATGAGCAGTTCTTC. This chain joins TRBV6-5 and TRBJ2-1, with TRBD1 matching over 7 bases. The junction had 3 bases not matched to a gene; V was cut back by 5 bases and J by 5 bases. The CDR3 covers 13 residues. Germline V gene data show CDR1 as MNHEY and CDR2 as SVGAGI.

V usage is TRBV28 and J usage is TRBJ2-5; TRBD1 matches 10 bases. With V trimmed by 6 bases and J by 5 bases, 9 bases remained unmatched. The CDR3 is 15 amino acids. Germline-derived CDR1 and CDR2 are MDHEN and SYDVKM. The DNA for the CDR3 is TGTGCCAGCAGGGATAGGACAGGGGGATTGGAGACCCAGTACTTC. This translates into CASRDRTGGLETQYF.

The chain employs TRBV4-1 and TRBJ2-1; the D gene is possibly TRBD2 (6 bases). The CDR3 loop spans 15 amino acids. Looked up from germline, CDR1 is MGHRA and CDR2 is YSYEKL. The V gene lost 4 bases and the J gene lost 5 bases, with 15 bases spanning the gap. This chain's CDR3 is CASSPWTRGDNEQFF. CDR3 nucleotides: TGCGCCAGCAGCCCGTGGACTCGCGGGGACAATGAGCAGTTCTTC.

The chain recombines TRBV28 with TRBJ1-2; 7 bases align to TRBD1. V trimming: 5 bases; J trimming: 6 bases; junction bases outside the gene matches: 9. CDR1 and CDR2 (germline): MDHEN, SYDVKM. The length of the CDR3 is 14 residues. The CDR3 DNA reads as TGTGCCAGCAGTCCTACAGGGGAAAAGAATGGCTACACCTTC. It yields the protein CASSPTGEKNGYTF.

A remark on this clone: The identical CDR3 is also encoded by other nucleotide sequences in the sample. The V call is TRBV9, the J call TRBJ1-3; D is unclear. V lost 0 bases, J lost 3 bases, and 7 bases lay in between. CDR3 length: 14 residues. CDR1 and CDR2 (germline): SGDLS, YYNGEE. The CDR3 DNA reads TGTGCCAGCAGCGTAGAGCCGCTTGGAAACACCATATATTTT. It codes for CASSVEPLGNTIYF.

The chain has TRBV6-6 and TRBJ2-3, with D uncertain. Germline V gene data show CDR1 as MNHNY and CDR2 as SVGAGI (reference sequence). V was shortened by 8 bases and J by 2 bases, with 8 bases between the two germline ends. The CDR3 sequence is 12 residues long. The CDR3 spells CASARFTDTQYF. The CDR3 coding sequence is TGTGCCAGCGCGAGGTTCACAGATACGCAGTATTTT.

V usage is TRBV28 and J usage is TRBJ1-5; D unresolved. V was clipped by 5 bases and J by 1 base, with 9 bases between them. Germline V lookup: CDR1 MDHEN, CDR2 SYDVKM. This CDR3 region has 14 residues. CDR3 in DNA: TGTGCCAGCAGTCCTTCCCCGAGCAATCAGCCCCAGCATTTT. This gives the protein CASSPSPSNQPQHF.

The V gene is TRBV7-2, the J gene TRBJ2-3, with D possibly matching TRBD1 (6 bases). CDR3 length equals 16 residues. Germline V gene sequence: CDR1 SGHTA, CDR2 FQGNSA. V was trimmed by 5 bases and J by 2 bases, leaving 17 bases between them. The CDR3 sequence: CASSPGQSWATDTQYF. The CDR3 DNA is TGTGCCAGCAGCCCAGGACAGTCATGGGCCACAGATACGCAGTATTTT.